This TCR beta chain was identified in a study of metastatic and nonmetastatic thyroid tumors (dated by TCRdb to the early 2020s). Study-wide context: Repertoires from peripheral blood and from tumor or nodule tissue samples of malignant and benign thyroid patients were compared.

None of the patients had been given any treatment before thyroid surgery. Using T-cell receptor beta sequencing, the researchers looked back retrospectively at clinical samples from patients, gathered between about 2011 and 2018. The library was made by PCR. The listed sequencing device is Illumina HiSeq 4000. High-throughput sequencing was used to profile the TCR beta-chain CDR3 region of every patient. The published analysis was carried out like this. A classifier to discriminate distant-metastatic papillary thyroid cancer patients was built from CDR3 differences across clinicopathological groups. The Shannon index was used to assess repertoire diversity, and the Morisita-Horn index was used to assess tumor-blood repertoire similarity. The public reads were reprocessed in TCRdb via fastp at Q25 and MiXCR, keeping in-frame beta chains. TCRdb, not the original authors, processed these V and J calls. The sample table lists tens of thousands of clones, roughly 4% of them with a count of one. In total, the top ten clones hold about a tenth of the sample.

The investigation overall reported the following: In both blood and tumor samples, TCR beta diversity was reported to be significantly higher in malignant tumors than in benign nodules.

CDR1 MNHNS and CDR2 SASEGT are derived from the germline V gene. Inclusive of the bounding cysteine and phenylalanine, the CDR3 is 14 residues long. The entry retains the CDR3 DNA only, 42 bases that are in frame from base 1. V loses 6 bases, J loses 2 bases, and the germline ends lie 12 bases apart. Taking its sample share into account, this clone is medium-sized (0.01 to 0.1%). It has no known antigen specificity. No qualities accompany the bases; no much larger clone lies one base away. This TCR was recovered from a female donor with papillary thyroid cancer or a benign thyroid nodule (not recorded which). Some clones in this sample may be carry-over from other donors' samples. The chain uses TRBV6-1 and TRBJ2-3, with the D segment identity uncertain. The sample comprised blood. In nucleotides, the sequence is TGTGCCAGCAGAAGGAATTCCTTCACAGATACGCAGTATTTT. Protein translation: CASRRNSFTDTQYF.